This T cell receptor beta chain was captured by sequencing in a study of blood T cell repertoires in COVID-19. The overall study: Spain, Italy and the United States supplied samples that represented acute and convalescent COVID-19. PBMCs, B-cell-depleted T cells, or T cells were the source of the cDNA or gDNA that made up the material.

Per the study methods: Estimation of nucleated cell counts relied on the amplification of reference gene primers. Some clones are missing from TCRdb's copy, which holds only in-frame ones; the method was immunoSEQ multiplex PCR. D and trimming were read from the DNA, whereas the V and J calls and clone size are those reported in that table. The table shows approximately 150,000 clones, with 85% to 90% occurring only once. Trimming left V 0 bases short and J 7 bases short, with 17 bases between. This CDR3 spans 15 amino acids. Per germline, CDR1 SGDLS and CDR2 YYNGEE. The clonotype was recovered from a woman aged 55-69 years with acute or convalescent COVID-19. The chain links TRBV9 to TRBJ2-7, with D perhaps TRBD1 (6 bases). The sample taken for sequencing was peripheral blood. CDR3 coding DNA: TGTGCCAGCAGCGTAGACGACGGCAGGGGCGTGGAGCAGTACTTC. This gives the protein CASSVDDGRGVEQYF.